This T cell receptor (beta chain) emerged from a study of early T cells in non-severe SARS-CoV-2 infection (dated by TCRdb to the early 2020s). Notes on the research overall: Bulk RNA from unsorted whole blood was used for TCR sequencing, so alpha and beta chains could not be paired.

With regard to this clonotype: The antigen it recognizes is unknown. No base quality values were provided; no much bigger clone lies one nucleotide off.

CDR1 and CDR2 were assigned from the germline V gene as SGHVS and FNYEAQ. V and J are trimmed by 5 bases and 2 bases, and the gene matches miss 13 bases of the junction. Taken from cysteine to phenylalanine, the CDR3 has 19 residues. Only the CDR3 region is kept as DNA, spanning 57 bases read in frame from base 1. The paper as a whole reports these results and caveats: VDJdb matching was skewed toward anti-spike CD8 responses, so virus-specific expansions were likely underestimated and private and CD4 specificities were missed.

The library was produced with 5' RACE. The instrument was a NextSeq 500. In the TCR library protocol, unique molecular identifiers were attached to individual cDNA molecules to correct for PCR bias and sequencing error. Both TCR alpha and beta chains were sequenced, and tight co-correlation was observed between alpha and beta sequence abundances in each sample. The original pipeline was this. Decombinator V4 was used to annotate TCR sequences for V gene, J gene and CDR3. Expanded TCRs were defined as changing significantly between any two time points under a Poisson model with p below 0.0001. TCR abundances were normalised to the total number of TCRs sequenced in each sample and reported as counts per million. TRAV1-2 paired with TRAJ12, TRAJ20 or TRAJ33 defined MAIT TCRs, while TRAV10 paired with TRAJ18 defined iNKT TCRs. VDJdb, accessed 1 November 2021, was searched for CMV, EBV and SARS-CoV-2 annotated TCRs, with TCRs annotated for multiple antigens excluded. TCRdb trimmed public reads at Q25 via fastp, called clones via MiXCR and kept in-frame beta chains. Rows with one shared CDR3 protein collapse into an entry with the most common genes and DNA. The authors' filters were not applied to this entry. A total of tens of thousands of distinct CDR3 sequences appear in this sample, under 7.5% of them only once. The top ten hold just under 4% of the sample.

A case-control design nested within a healthcare worker cohort in London, UK, was used, with weekly nasopharyngeal swab PCR tests and blood sampling performed. Healthcare workers were recruited during the week of the UK lockdown, between 23 and 31 March 2020, and followed weekly for up to roughly 15 weeks. The TCR comes from an adult who was a healthcare worker with PCR-confirmed SARS-CoV-2 infection or an uninfected control (not recorded which). The rearrangement joined TRBV7-6 to TRBJ2-2, with 11 middle bases fitting TRBD2. The sample comprised whole blood. CDR3 protein: CASSRRGITSGGNTGELFF. The DNA sequence follows: TGTGCCAGCAGCCGGCGAGGAATAACTAGCGGGGGAAACACCGGGGAGCTGTTTTTT.